This TCR beta chain was found in a study of blood T cell repertoires in COVID-19. About the research overall: Acute-phase and convalescent COVID-19 samples originated in the United States, Italy and Spain. Sample material is recorded as cDNA or gDNA derived from T cells, B-cell-depleted T cells, or PBMCs.

Original analysis: Amplifying reference gene primers gave estimates of nucleated cell counts. Profiling relied on immunoSEQ multiplex PCR, and the TCRdb table lists in-frame clones only, not all of them. The V and J calls and clone size are taken from that table; D and trimming were inferred from the DNA. The table has approximately 430,000 clones, 70% to 90% seen once. Germline CDR1 reads MGHRA; CDR2 reads YSYEKL. V gave up 3 bases and J gave up 3 bases, with 15 bases separating them. The CDR3 is made up of 15 amino acids. This sequence was found in a woman aged 30 to 39 with active or convalescent COVID-19. What was sequenced was peripheral blood. The chain couples TRBV4-1 to TRBJ2-7, with D maybe TRBD2 (6 bases). The CDR3 loop is CASSHEPGGFYEQYF. DNA of the CDR3: TGCGCCAGCAGCCATGAACCTGGGGGGTTCTACGAGCAGTACTTC.